The subject of this entry is one T cell receptor beta chain. Its ends do not fully match the called genes, so a read error is possible. Germline CDR1 MGHRA, CDR2 YSYEKL. CDR3 length: 16 amino acids. TCRdb independently ran MiXCR on the RT-PCR reads; one entry per CDR3 protein. This table holds hundreds of thousands of distinct CDR3 sequences, 13% to 15% found once. The sequence was obtained from a female donor in good health, serving as a healthy control. Sequencing was performed on memory CD4+ T cells from blood. The chain recombines TRBV4-1 with TRBJ1-4; 10 bases are shared with TRBD1. The CDR3 spells CDSSQEGTGDIEKLFF. Here the CDR3 DNA reads TGCGACAGCAGCCAAGAGGGGACAGGGGATATTGAAAAACTGTTTTTT.